Each of the 5 T cell receptor beta chains below was sequenced from the same sample in a study of post-analysis software for immune sequencing data. General study results and limits: The study found TRBV5-6, TRBV5-1 and TRBV20-1 among roughly 5 TRBV segments more frequent in patients than controls.

These receptors have no known antigen. cDNA libraries for TCR beta contained unique molecular identifiers. TCRdb reanalysed the PCR reads using MiXCR and keeps one entry per CDR3 protein. The profile shows about 210,000 distinct CDR3 sequences, roughly 28% of them singletons. Material for sequencing was blood. The receptors were gathered from a girl aged 2 to 17 with multiple sclerosis.

This clonotype has a count of ten or more. This sequence joins TRBV6-2 or TRBV6-3 and TRBJ2-1; TRBD2 aligns across 9 bases. V shed 3 bases and J 2 bases; nucleotides not matched to a gene: 5. Germline V gene sequence: CDR1 MNHEY, CDR2 SVGEGT. CDR3 length: 16 residues. CDR3 nucleotide sequence: TGTGCCAGCAGTTATGGATCTAGCGGGACCTACAATGAGCAGTTCTTC. Translation gives CASSYGSSGTYNEQFF.

V is TRBV12-3 or TRBV12-4 and J is TRBJ2-1; the match to TRBD2 covers 7 bases. This CDR3 spans 15 amino acids. J lost 5 bases, V lost 7 bases, and 11 bases had no gene match. CDR3: CASNFLAGENNEQFF. The DNA for the CDR3 is TGTGCCAGCAATTTTCTGGCGGGGGAGAACAATGAGCAGTTCTTC.

CDR3 sequence: CASSIIGATGNQETQYF. For the CDR3, the DNA is TGTGCCAGCAGCATAATTGGGGCGACAGGGAACCAAGAGACCCAGTACTTC. The chain employs TRBV7-2 and TRBJ2-5, with 7 bases fitting TRBD1. In germline, CDR1 is SGHTA, CDR2 FQGNSA. J was trimmed by 0 bases and V by 5 bases; bases with no gene match: 12. The CDR3 runs to 17 residues.

This clonotype was found many times. The J gene is TRBJ1-2, the V gene TRBV6-5; D gene ambiguous. V was clipped by 0 bases and J by 0 bases, with 8 bases between them. The germline V gene encodes CDR1 MNHEY and CDR2 SVGAGI. CDR3 length: 15 residues. CDR3 DNA: TGTGCCAGCAGTTACTCGTGGGCAGCTAACTATGGCTACACCTTC. It translates to CASSYSWAANYGYTF.

To note about this clonotype: A much larger clone lies one base from this, so it may be a read error. J is TRBJ1-1 and V is TRBV6-6; D gene ambiguous. The CDR3 has 15 amino acids. CDR1 and CDR2 from the germline V gene are MNHNY and SVGAGI (reference sequence). In DNA, the CDR3 is TGTGCCAGCAGTTACTCTCGGGTGATGAACACTGGAGCTTTCTTT. As protein: CASSYSRVMNTGAFF.